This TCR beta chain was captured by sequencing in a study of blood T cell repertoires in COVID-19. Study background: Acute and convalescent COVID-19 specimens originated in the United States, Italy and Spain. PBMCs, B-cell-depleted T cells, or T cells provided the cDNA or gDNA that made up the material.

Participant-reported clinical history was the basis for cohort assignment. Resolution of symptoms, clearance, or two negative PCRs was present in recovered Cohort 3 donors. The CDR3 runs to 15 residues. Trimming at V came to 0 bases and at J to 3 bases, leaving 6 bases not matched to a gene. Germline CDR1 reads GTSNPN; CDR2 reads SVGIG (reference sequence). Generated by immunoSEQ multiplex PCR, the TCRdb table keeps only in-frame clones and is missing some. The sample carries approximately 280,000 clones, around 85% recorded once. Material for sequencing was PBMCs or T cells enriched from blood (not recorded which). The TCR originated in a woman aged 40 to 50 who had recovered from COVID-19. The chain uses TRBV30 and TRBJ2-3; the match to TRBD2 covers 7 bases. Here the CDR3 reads CAWSVGGTLTDTQYF. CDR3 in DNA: TGTGCCTGGAGTGTCGGGGGGACCTTAACAGATACGCAGTATTTT.